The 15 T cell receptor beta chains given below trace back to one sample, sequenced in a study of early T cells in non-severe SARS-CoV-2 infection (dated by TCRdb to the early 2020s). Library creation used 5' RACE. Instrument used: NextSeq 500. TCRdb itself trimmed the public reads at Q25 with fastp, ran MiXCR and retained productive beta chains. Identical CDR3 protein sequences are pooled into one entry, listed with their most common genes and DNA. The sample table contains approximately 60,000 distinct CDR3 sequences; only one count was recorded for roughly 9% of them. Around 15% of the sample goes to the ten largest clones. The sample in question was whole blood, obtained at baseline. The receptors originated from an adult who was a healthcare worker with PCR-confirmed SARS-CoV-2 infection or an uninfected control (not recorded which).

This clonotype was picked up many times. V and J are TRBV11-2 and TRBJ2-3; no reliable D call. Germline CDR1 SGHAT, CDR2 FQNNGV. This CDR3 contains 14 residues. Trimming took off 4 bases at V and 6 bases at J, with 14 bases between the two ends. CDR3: CASSYGDHVDTQYF. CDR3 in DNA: TGTGCCAGCAGCTACGGTGACCATGTTGATACGCAGTATTTT.

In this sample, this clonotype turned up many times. DNA for the CDR3: TGTGCCAGCAGCGACAGGATTCAAGAGACCCAGTACTTC. The encoded protein is CASSDRIQETQYF. The rearrangement links TRBV7-6 to TRBJ2-5; maybe TRBD1 (6 bases). Trimming took off 5 bases at V and 2 bases at J, with 9 bases between the two ends. The germline V gene encodes CDR1 SGHVS and CDR2 FNYEAQ. CDR3 size: 13 residues. The full variable domain, completed using reference TRBV7-6 and TRBJ2-5, is GAGVSQSPRYKVTKRGQDVALRCDPISGHVSLYWYRQALGQGPEFLTYFNYEAQQDKSGLPNDRFSAERPEGSISTLTIQRTEQRDSAMYRCASSDRIQETQYFGPGTRLLVL.

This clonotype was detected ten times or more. CDR3 sequence reads: CSVRQGDYGYTF. CDR3 in DNA: TGCAGCGTTAGACAGGGGGACTATGGCTACACCTTC. V is TRBV29-1 and J is TRBJ1-2, with 9 bases matching TRBD1. CDR3 length equals 12 residues. With 5 bases clipped from V and 3 bases from J, the junction kept 1 base outside the gene matches. Germline CDR1 SQVTM, CDR2 ANQGSEA.

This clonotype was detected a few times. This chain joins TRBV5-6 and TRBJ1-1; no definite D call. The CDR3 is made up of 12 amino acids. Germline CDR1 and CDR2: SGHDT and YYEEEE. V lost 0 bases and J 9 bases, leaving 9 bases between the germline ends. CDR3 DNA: TGTGCCAGCAGCTTGGGAAGAACACAAGCTTTCTTT. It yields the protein CASSLGRTQAFF.

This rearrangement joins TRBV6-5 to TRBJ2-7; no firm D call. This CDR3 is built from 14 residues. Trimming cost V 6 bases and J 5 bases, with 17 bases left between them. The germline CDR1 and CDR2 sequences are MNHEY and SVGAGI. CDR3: CASSDRAGLNEQYF. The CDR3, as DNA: TGTGCCAGCAGCGACCGGGCCGGTCTAAACGAGCAGTACTTC.

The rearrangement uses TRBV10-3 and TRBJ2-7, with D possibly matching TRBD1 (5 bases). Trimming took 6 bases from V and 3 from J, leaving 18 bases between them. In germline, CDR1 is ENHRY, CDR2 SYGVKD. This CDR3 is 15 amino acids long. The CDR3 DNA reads TGTGCCATCAGCGCGACAGTAGGCCACAGCTACGAGCAGTACTTC. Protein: CAISATVGHSYEQYF.

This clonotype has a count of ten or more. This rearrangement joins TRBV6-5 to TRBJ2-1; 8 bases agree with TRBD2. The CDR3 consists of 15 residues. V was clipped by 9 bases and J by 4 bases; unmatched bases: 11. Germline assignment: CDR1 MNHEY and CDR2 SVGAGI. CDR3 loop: CASLPLGRGYNEQFF. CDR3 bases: TGTGCCAGTTTACCCCTCGGGAGGGGGTACAATGAGCAGTTCTTC.

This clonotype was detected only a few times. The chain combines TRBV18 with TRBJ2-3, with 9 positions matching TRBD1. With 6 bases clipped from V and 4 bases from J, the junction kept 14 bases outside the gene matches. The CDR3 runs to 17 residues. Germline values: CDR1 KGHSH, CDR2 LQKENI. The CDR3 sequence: CASSQVDRDRDPDTQYF. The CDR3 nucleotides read TGTGCCAGCTCCCAAGTCGACCGGGACAGGGATCCAGATACGCAGTATTTT.

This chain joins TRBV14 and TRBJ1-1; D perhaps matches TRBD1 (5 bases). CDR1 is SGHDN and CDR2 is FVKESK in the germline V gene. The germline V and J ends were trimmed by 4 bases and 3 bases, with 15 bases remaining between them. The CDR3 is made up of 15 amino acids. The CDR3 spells CASSPGTSTHTEAFF. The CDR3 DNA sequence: TGTGCCAGCAGCCCCGGGACTTCTACTCACACTGAAGCTTTCTTT.

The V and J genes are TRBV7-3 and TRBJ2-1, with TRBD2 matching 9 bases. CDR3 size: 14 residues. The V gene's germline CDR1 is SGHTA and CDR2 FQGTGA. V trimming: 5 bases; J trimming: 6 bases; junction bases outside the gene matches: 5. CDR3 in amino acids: CASSQGTSRNEQFF. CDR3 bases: TGTGCCAGCAGCCAGGGGACTAGCCGCAATGAGCAGTTCTTC.

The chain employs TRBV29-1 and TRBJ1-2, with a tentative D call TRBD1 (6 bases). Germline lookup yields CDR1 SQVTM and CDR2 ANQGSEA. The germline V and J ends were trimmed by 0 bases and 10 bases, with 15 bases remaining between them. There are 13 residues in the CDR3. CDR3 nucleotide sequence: TGCAGCGTTGAAGAATTGGCTAACAGGGCCTACACCTTC. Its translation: CSVEELANRAYTF. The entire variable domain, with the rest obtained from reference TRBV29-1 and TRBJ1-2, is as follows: SAVISQKPSRDICQRGTSLTIQCQVDSQVTMMFWYRQQPGQSLTLIATANQGSEATYESGFVIDKFPISRPNLTFSTLTVSNMSPEDSSIYLCSVEELANRAYTFGSGTRLTVV.

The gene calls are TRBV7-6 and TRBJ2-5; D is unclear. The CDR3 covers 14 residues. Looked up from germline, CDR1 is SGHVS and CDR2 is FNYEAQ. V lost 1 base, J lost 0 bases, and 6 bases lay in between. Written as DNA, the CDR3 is TGTGCCAGCAGCTTAGTTGGCTACCAAGAGACCCAGTACTTC. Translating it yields CASSLVGYQETQYF.

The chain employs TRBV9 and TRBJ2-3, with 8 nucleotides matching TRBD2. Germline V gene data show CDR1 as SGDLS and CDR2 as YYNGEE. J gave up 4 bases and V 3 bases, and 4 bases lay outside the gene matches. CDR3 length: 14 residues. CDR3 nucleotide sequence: TGTGCCAGCAGCGCGGGAGGGGGTCCAGATACGCAGTATTTT. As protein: CASSAGGGPDTQYF.

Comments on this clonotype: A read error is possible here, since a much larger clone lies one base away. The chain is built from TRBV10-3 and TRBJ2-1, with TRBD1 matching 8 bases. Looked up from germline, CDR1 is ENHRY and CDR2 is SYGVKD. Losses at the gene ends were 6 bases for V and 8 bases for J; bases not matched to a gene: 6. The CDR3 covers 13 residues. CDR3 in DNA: TGTGCCATCAGATCGACAGGGGAGGATGAGCAGTTCTTC. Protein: CAIRSTGEDEQFF.

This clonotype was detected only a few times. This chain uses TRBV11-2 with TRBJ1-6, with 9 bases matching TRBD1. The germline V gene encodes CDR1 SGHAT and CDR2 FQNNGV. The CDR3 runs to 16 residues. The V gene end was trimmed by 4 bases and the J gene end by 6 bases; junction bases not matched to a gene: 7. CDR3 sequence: CASSSPRDRVNSPLHF. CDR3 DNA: TGTGCCAGCAGCTCGCCGAGGGACAGGGTTAATTCACCCCTCCACTTT.